This TCR beta chain was documented in a study of blood T cell repertoires in COVID-19. Overall study context: Samples came from the United States, Italy and Spain, spanning acute and convalescent COVID-19. Sources were T cells, B-cell-depleted T cells, or PBMCs; the material itself was cDNA or gDNA.

Deletions cut 5 bases from V and 9 bases from J, with 14 bases between. Germline V lookup: CDR1 SGHTA, CDR2 FQGNSA. The CDR3 has 14 residues. Study processing details: Estimation of nucleated cell counts relied on the amplification of reference gene primers. Method: immunoSEQ multiplex PCR; TCRdb's copy keeps in-frame clones and lacks some. From that table come the V and J calls and clone size; the DNA was used to work out D and trimming. The data show tens of thousands of clones, 60% to 85% seen once. This receptor was obtained from a human donor in a cohort sampled during active COVID-19. The material sequenced was peripheral blood. The V and J genes are TRBV7-2 and TRBJ1-6; weak D call: TRBD1 (5 bases). CDR3 sequence (DNA): TGTGCCAGCAGCGCAACAGGAAAGGGTTCACCCCTCCACTTT. Translated, it gives CASSATGKGSPLHF.